Listed below are T cell receptor beta chains from one sample, sequenced in a study of blood T cell repertoires in COVID-19. Generated by immunoSEQ multiplex PCR, the TCRdb table keeps only in-frame clones and is missing some. Among roughly 52,000 clones listed, roughly 86% were seen once. Sequencing was done on a sample of peripheral blood. These receptors were collected from a man aged 55 to 70 with active COVID-19. CDR3s leave out the opening cysteine and the closing phenylalanine or tryptophan. The D gene is left open where the match is weak.

TRBJ2-2,11,NA,TRBV28,ASRPQGAGELF
TRBJ2-3,12,NA,TRBV27,ASSLPESTDTQY
TRBJ2-7,10,TRBD1,TRBV6-2/TRBV6-3,ASSRTGLEQY
TRBJ1-1,12,TRBD1,TRBV9,ASSVDRANTEAF
TRBJ2-1,16,NA,TRBV12-2,ASRLAPTSGRIPNEQF
TRBJ2-7,12,TRBD1,TRBV29-1,SVEEGQGNHEQY
TRBJ2-4,15,TRBD2,TRBV28,ASSFGSSGVAKNIQY
TRBJ2-4,13,TRBD1,TRBV19,ASSGRTGGIGIQY
TRBJ1-1,14,NA,TRBV7-8,ASSRAMWERKTEAF
TRBJ2-1,13,NA,TRBV18,ASSPAGLTYNEQF
TRBJ2-1,11,NA,TRBV11-3,ASSLGVHNEQF
TRBJ1-1,12,NA,TRBV10-3,AISESDRNTEAF
TRBJ1-2,12,TRBD1,TRBV6-5,ASSSTGGGYGYT
TRBJ2-1,14,TRBD2,TRBV7-9,ASSGRGSGRAAEQF
TRBJ2-7,10,NA,TRBV12-3/TRBV12-4,ASSSLPYEQY
TRBJ1-4,15,NA,TRBV5-4,ASSLGAGITTNEKLF
TRBJ1-1,13,NA,TRBV9,ASSGGSGGNTEAF
TRBJ2-7,13,TRBD1,TRBV11-1,ASSPPRDSSYEQY
TRBJ1-1,12,NA,TRBV5-1,ASSAVTANTEAF
TRBJ2-4,11,NA,TRBV12-3/TRBV12-4,ASSPQASDIQY
TRBJ2-7,13,TRBD1,TRBV11-2,ASSLGTGGYREQY
TRBJ1-1,9,NA,TRBV6-4,ASSDSFRAF